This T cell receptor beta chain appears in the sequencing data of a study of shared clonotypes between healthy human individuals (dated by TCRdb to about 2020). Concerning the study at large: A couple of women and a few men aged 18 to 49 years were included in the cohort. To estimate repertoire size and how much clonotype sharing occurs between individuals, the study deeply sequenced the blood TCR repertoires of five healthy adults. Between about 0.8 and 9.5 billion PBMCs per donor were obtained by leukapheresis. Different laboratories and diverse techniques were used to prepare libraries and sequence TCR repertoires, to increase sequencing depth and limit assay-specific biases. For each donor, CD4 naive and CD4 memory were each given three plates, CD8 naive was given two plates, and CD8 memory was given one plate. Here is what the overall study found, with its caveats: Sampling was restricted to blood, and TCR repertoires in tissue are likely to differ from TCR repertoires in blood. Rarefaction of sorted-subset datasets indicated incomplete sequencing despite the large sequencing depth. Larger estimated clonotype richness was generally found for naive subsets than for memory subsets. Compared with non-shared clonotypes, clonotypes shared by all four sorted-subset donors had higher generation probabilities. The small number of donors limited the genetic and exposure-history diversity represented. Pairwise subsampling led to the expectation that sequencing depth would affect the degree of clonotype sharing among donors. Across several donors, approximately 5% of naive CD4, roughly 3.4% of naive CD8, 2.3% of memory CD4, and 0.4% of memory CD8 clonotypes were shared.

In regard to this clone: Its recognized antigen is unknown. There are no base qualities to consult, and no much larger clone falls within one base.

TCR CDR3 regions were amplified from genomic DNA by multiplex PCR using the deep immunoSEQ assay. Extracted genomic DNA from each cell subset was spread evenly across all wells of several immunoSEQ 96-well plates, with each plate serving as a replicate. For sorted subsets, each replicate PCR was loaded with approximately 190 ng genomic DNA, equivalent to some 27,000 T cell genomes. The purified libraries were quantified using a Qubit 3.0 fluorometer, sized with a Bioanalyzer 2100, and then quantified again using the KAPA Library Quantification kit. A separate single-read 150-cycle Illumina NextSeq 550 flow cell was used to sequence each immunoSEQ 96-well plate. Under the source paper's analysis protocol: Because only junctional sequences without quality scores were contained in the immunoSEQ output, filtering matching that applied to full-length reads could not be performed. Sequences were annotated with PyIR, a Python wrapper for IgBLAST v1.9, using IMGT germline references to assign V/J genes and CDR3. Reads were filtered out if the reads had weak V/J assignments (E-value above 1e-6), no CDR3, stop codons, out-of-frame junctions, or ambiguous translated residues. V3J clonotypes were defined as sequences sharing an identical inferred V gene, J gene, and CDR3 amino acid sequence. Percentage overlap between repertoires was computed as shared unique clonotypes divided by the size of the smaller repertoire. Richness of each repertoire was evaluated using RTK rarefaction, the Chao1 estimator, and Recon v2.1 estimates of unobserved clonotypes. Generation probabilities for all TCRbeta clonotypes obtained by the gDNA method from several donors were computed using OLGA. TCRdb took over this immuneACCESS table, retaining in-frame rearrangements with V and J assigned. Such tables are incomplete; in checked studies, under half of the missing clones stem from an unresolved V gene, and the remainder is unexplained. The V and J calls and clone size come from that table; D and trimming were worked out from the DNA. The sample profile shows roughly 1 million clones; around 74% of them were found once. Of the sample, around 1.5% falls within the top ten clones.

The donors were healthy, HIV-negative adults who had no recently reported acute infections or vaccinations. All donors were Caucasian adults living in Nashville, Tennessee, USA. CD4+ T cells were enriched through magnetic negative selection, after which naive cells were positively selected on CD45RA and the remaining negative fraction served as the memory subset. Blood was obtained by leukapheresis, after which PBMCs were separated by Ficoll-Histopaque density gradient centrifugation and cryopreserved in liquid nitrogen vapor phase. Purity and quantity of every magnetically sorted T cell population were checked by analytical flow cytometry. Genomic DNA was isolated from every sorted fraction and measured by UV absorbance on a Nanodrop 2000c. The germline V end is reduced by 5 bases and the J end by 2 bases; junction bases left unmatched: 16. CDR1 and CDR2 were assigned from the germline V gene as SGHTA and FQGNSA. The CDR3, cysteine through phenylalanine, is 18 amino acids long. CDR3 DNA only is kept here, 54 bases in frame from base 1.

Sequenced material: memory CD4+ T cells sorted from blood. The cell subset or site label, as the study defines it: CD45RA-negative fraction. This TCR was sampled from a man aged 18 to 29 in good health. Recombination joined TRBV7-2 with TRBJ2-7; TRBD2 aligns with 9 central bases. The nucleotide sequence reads TGTGCCAGCAGCCCACCCTTAGGGCCTAGCGGGATGACCTACGAGCAGTACTTC. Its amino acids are CASSPPLGPSGMTYEQYF.